The rows below give T cell receptor beta chains drawn from one sample of a study of cytomegalovirus exposure and HLA in healthy donors. Produced via immunoSEQ multiplex PCR; TCRdb's table is partial and in-frame only. The table lists 150,000 or so clones, roughly 70% of them singletons, with about 1.6% in the top ten. Sequencing was carried out using PBMCs. Receptors originate from a girl between 10 and 17 years old in good health and CMV-seronegative. The CDR3 runs from the conserved cysteine through the conserved F or W. The D gene is left open where the match is weak. The listing skips clone size in some rows; elsewhere it reads once, few, many or a size class.

V gene: TRBV15; J gene: TRBJ1-1; clone size: -; D gene: -; CDR3 DNA: TGTGCCACCAGCAGAGGAGGGGGGGCCCTCCGGGGCGCTGAAGCTTTCTTT; CDR3 protein: CATSRGGGALRGAEAFF
V gene: TRBV5-4; J gene: TRBJ1-6; clone size: few; D gene: -; CDR3 DNA: TGTGCCAGCAGCCAACAACCTTCACCCCTCCACTTT; CDR3 protein: CASSQQPSPLHF
V gene: TRBV2; J gene: TRBJ2-7; clone size: -; D gene: TRBD2; CDR3 DNA: TGTGCCAGCGGACTCTCGGGGGGGGTCTACGAGCAGTACTTC; CDR3 protein: CASGLSGGVYEQYF
V gene: TRBV10-3; J gene: TRBJ2-2; clone size: -; D gene: -; CDR3 DNA: TGTGCCATCGCGGGGTATCAGAACACCGGGGAGCTGTTTTTT; CDR3 protein: CAIAGYQNTGELFF
V gene: TRBV10-3; J gene: TRBJ1-5; clone size: few; D gene: TRBD1; CDR3 DNA: TGTGCCGCATCGGGTCTGGGACAGGGAGGTCAGCCCCAGCATTTT; CDR3 protein: CAASGLGQGGQPQHF
V gene: TRBV4-2; J gene: TRBJ2-5; clone size: -; D gene: TRBD2; CDR3 DNA: TGTGCCAGCACCTGGGTCGGGGGGGCCCCCCAAGAGACCCAGTACTTC; CDR3 protein: CASTWVGGAPQETQYF
V gene: TRBV5-1; J gene: TRBJ1-5; clone size: -; D gene: -; CDR3 DNA: TGCGCCAGCAGCTTGGGGTCGGGTAGCAATCAGCCCCAGCATTTT; CDR3 protein: CASSLGSGSNQPQHF
V gene: TRBV5-4; J gene: TRBJ2-3; clone size: -; D gene: TRBD2; CDR3 DNA: TGTGCCAGCAGCGACCTTTCACTAGCGACAGATACGCAGTATTTT; CDR3 protein: CASSDLSLATDTQYF
V gene: TRBV6-6; J gene: TRBJ1-2; clone size: -; D gene: -; CDR3 DNA: TGTGCCAGCAGTTTCCCAGGACAGTACGGCTATGGCTACACCTTC; CDR3 protein: CASSFPGQYGYGYTF
V gene: TRBV4-1; J gene: TRBJ1-6; clone size: -; D gene: -; CDR3 DNA: TGCGCCAGCAGCCAAGGAATCCGGGACTATAATTCACCCCTCCACTTT; CDR3 protein: CASSQGIRDYNSPLHF
V gene: TRBV6-5; J gene: TRBJ2-3; clone size: once; D gene: TRBD2; CDR3 DNA: TGTGCCAGCAGTTACATTGCGGGGGGCACAGATACGCAGTATTTT; CDR3 protein: CASSYIAGGTDTQYF
V gene: TRBV2; J gene: TRBJ1-4; clone size: -; D gene: -; CDR3 DNA: TGTGCCAGCAGCCGGACGGGAGAAAAACTGTTTTTT; CDR3 protein: CASSRTGEKLFF
V gene: TRBV6-5; J gene: TRBJ1-2; clone size: -; D gene: TRBD1; CDR3 DNA: TGTGCCGCCAAGACCCAGGGGGCGGATGGCTACACCTTC; CDR3 protein: CAAKTQGADGYTF
V gene: TRBV5-6; J gene: TRBJ1-1; clone size: -; D gene: -; CDR3 DNA: TGTGCCAGCACCATGGGAGGGAACACTGAAGCTTTCTTT; CDR3 protein: CASTMGGNTEAFF
V gene: TRBV4-1; J gene: TRBJ1-6; clone size: -; D gene: -; CDR3 DNA: TGCGCCAGCAGCCAAGAGAGAAATAATTCACCCCTCCACTTT; CDR3 protein: CASSQERNNSPLHF
V gene: TRBV5-4; J gene: TRBJ2-3; clone size: once; D gene: -; CDR3 DNA: TGTGCCAGCAGCTTGACAGTCACAGATACGCAGTATTTT; CDR3 protein: CASSLTVTDTQYF
V gene: TRBV5-6; J gene: TRBJ2-1; clone size: few; D gene: TRBD1; CDR3 DNA: TGTGCCAGCAGCTTCGACAGGGGCGGTGGCAATGAGCAGTTCTTC; CDR3 protein: CASSFDRGGGNEQFF
V gene: TRBV7-2; J gene: TRBJ2-7; clone size: once; D gene: TRBD1; CDR3 DNA: TGTGCCAGCAGCTCCCCGACAGGGGGCACGGGGGAGCAGTACTTC; CDR3 protein: CASSSPTGGTGEQYF
V gene: TRBV6-5; J gene: TRBJ2-5; clone size: -; D gene: -; CDR3 DNA: TGTGCCAGCAGTTTTCAGGGAGGAGAGACCCAGTACTTC; CDR3 protein: CASSFQGGETQYF
V gene: TRBV21-1; J gene: TRBJ1-3; clone size: many; D gene: -; CDR3 DNA: TGTGCCAGCACCAGTGGGGGGTCTGGAAACACCATATATTTT; CDR3 protein: CASTSGGSGNTIYF
V gene: TRBV6-5; J gene: TRBJ1-4; clone size: -; D gene: -; CDR3 DNA: TGTGCCAGCAGGTCAGACATTTGGGAAAAACTGTTTTTT; CDR3 protein: CASRSDIWEKLFF
V gene: TRBV5-6; J gene: TRBJ2-2; clone size: -; D gene: TRBD1; CDR3 DNA: TGTGCCAGCAGCGTGTCTCCCGGGACAGGGGGCACCGGGGAGCTGTTTTTT; CDR3 protein: CASSVSPGTGGTGELFF
V gene: TRBV7-9; J gene: TRBJ2-7; clone size: -; D gene: -; CDR3 DNA: TGTGCCAGCAGCCACCCCGCAGCTAGCTACGAGCAGTACTTC; CDR3 protein: CASSHPAASYEQYF
V gene: TRBV15; J gene: TRBJ1-5; clone size: -; D gene: -; CDR3 DNA: TGTGCCACCAGCCCAAGGAGTGTGAGCAATCAGCCCCAGCATTTT; CDR3 protein: CATSPRSVSNQPQHF
V gene: TRBV30; J gene: TRBJ2-2; clone size: -; D gene: -; CDR3 DNA: TGTGCCTGTCCCAAGACAGGGGAGCTGTTTTTT; CDR3 protein: CACPKTGELFF
V gene: TRBV6-6; J gene: TRBJ2-3; clone size: few; D gene: TRBD2; CDR3 DNA: TGTGCCAGCAGTTATCGACTAGCGGGGTTGACAGATACGCAGTATTTT; CDR3 protein: CASSYRLAGLTDTQYF
V gene: TRBV6-5; J gene: TRBJ1-5; clone size: few; D gene: -; CDR3 DNA: TGTGCCAGCAGTCGCGATCCCGGAGGGCCCCAGCATTTT; CDR3 protein: CASSRDPGGPQHF
V gene: TRBV19; J gene: TRBJ2-2; clone size: -; D gene: TRBD1; CDR3 DNA: TGTGCCAGTAGTATAGGAGGGACAGGTTTTACCGGGGAGCTGTTTTTT; CDR3 protein: CASSIGGTGFTGELFF
V gene: TRBV15; J gene: TRBJ1-2; clone size: few; D gene: TRBD1; CDR3 DNA: TGTGCCACCAGCACTTACCGGGAAAGGGGGCCCTATGGCTACACCTTC; CDR3 protein: CATSTYRERGPYGYTF
V gene: TRBV11-3; J gene: TRBJ2-1; clone size: -; D gene: TRBD2; CDR3 DNA: TGTGCCAGCAGCTTAGAAGGCCGGGGGGGCGAAGATGAGCAGTTCTTC; CDR3 protein: CASSLEGRGGEDEQFF
V gene: TRBV7-9; J gene: TRBJ2-5; clone size: -; D gene: TRBD1; CDR3 DNA: TGTGCCAGCAGCTTAGGGCCAGGGGGCGGTCAGTACTTC; CDR3 protein: CASSLGPGGGQYF
V gene: TRBV5-6; J gene: TRBJ2-3; clone size: few; D gene: -; CDR3 DNA: TGTGCCAGCAGCTTGCAGGATACGCAGTATTTT; CDR3 protein: CASSLQDTQYF
V gene: TRBV30; J gene: TRBJ1-2; clone size: -; D gene: -; CDR3 DNA: TGTGCCTGGAGCCGCAGATCCAGGGTGGGGGGCTACACCTTC; CDR3 protein: CAWSRRSRVGGYTF
V gene: TRBV27; J gene: TRBJ2-2; clone size: -; D gene: -; CDR3 DNA: TGTGCCAGCCAAGACAGTGTCGGGGAGCTGTTTTTT; CDR3 protein: CASQDSVGELFF
V gene: TRBV27; J gene: TRBJ1-1; clone size: -; D gene: -; CDR3 DNA: TGTGCCAGCAGTCTAACAGGGTTTGTCACTGAAGCTTTCTTT; CDR3 protein: CASSLTGFVTEAFF
V gene: TRBV12-5; J gene: TRBJ2-5; clone size: few; D gene: TRBD2; CDR3 DNA: TGTGCTAGTGGTTTGACTAGCGGGGTCCAAGAGACCCAGTACTTC; CDR3 protein: CASGLTSGVQETQYF
V gene: TRBV15; J gene: TRBJ2-2; clone size: -; D gene: TRBD1; CDR3 DNA: TGTGCCACCAGCAGAGCAGGGGGCGCGAACACCGGGGAGCTGTTTTTT; CDR3 protein: CATSRAGGANTGELFF
V gene: TRBV27; J gene: TRBJ2-5; clone size: -; D gene: -; CDR3 DNA: TGTGCCAGCAGTCCCTTCCCCCAAGAGACCCAGTACTTC; CDR3 protein: CASSPFPQETQYF
V gene: TRBV9; J gene: TRBJ1-1; clone size: once; D gene: -; CDR3 DNA: TGTGCCAGCAGCGAGGGGGGGGGTAAGGCTGAAGCTTTCTTT; CDR3 protein: CASSEGGGKAEAFF
V gene: TRBV19; J gene: TRBJ2-5; clone size: -; D gene: TRBD2; CDR3 DNA: TGTGCCAGTAGTGACCGAGCGGGGGAGGGGGAGACCCAGTACTTC; CDR3 protein: CASSDRAGEGETQYF
V gene: TRBV9; J gene: TRBJ1-2; clone size: -; D gene: -; CDR3 DNA: TGTGCCAGCAGCGTAGGACCTGGGGCCGACTATGGCTACACCTTC; CDR3 protein: CASSVGPGADYGYTF
V gene: TRBV30; J gene: TRBJ1-6; clone size: -; D gene: TRBD1; CDR3 DNA: TGTGCCTGGAGTCCTCAGGGGGGTTCACCCCTCCACTTT; CDR3 protein: CAWSPQGGSPLHF
V gene: TRBV2; J gene: TRBJ1-1; clone size: -; D gene: TRBD1; CDR3 DNA: TGTGCCAGCAGTGAGACAGGGGTGACTGAAGCTTTCTTT; CDR3 protein: CASSETGVTEAFF
V gene: TRBV6-5; J gene: TRBJ1-2; clone size: -; D gene: -; CDR3 DNA: TGTGCCAGCAGTTACGCCCAGGCGGGGAATGGGTATGGCTACACCTTC; CDR3 protein: CASSYAQAGNGYGYTF
V gene: TRBV28; J gene: TRBJ2-7; clone size: few; D gene: TRBD2; CDR3 DNA: TGTGCCAGCAGTGGTGCGGGACTAGGAAACTACGAGCAGTACTTC; CDR3 protein: CASSGAGLGNYEQYF
V gene: TRBV18; J gene: TRBJ1-4; clone size: -; D gene: -; CDR3 DNA: TGTGCCAGCTCACCACCGGCCTTCTCTAATGAAAAACTGTTTTTT; CDR3 protein: CASSPPAFSNEKLFF
V gene: TRBV9; J gene: TRBJ2-1; clone size: -; D gene: -; CDR3 DNA: TGTGCCAGCAGCGTAGCTCCCGGACAGAGGTCCGGGAAGCAGTTCTTC; CDR3 protein: CASSVAPGQRSGKQFF
V gene: TRBV29-1; J gene: TRBJ1-1; clone size: -; D gene: TRBD1; CDR3 DNA: TGCAGCGTTGAAACGGGACAGGGAATTAACACTGAAGCTTTCTTT; CDR3 protein: CSVETGQGINTEAFF
V gene: TRBV5-4; J gene: TRBJ1-3; clone size: few; D gene: -; CDR3 DNA: TGTGCCAGCAGCTTGCAGTCTCCTGGAAACACCATATATTTT; CDR3 protein: CASSLQSPGNTIYF
V gene: TRBV27; J gene: TRBJ1-4; clone size: -; D gene: -; CDR3 DNA: TGTGCCAGCAGTTTATCTAGCGCAACTAATGAAAAACTGTTTTTT; CDR3 protein: CASSLSSATNEKLFF
V gene: TRBV27; J gene: TRBJ2-1; clone size: -; D gene: TRBD1; CDR3 DNA: TGTGCCAGCAGTACTTTAGGGGGCGCCTACAATGAGCAGTTCTTC; CDR3 protein: CASSTLGGAYNEQFF
V gene: TRBV15; J gene: TRBJ1-3; clone size: -; D gene: -; CDR3 DNA: TGTGCCACCAGCGCCCCGGGGAACCGAAACACCATATATTTT; CDR3 protein: CATSAPGNRNTIYF
V gene: TRBV5-1; J gene: TRBJ1-6; clone size: -; D gene: -; CDR3 DNA: TGCGCCAGCAGCTTGAACGGGGGAGCTTCACCCCTCCACTTT; CDR3 protein: CASSLNGGASPLHF
V gene: TRBV2; J gene: TRBJ1-1; clone size: -; D gene: -; CDR3 DNA: TGTGCCAGCAGTGAAGTACACAGGAACACTGAAGCTTTCTTT; CDR3 protein: CASSEVHRNTEAFF
V gene: TRBV4-1; J gene: TRBJ1-2; clone size: few; D gene: -; CDR3 DNA: TGCGCCAGCAGCCAAGATGGAGGAGGTGTGCCTTATGGCTACACCTTC; CDR3 protein: CASSQDGGGVPYGYTF
V gene: TRBV5-1; J gene: TRBJ1-1; clone size: -; D gene: -; CDR3 DNA: TGCGCCAGCAGCGCTCCGGGACAAAACACTGAAGCTTTCTTT; CDR3 protein: CASSAPGQNTEAFF
V gene: TRBV14; J gene: TRBJ2-3; clone size: -; D gene: -; CDR3 DNA: TGTGCCAGCAGCCGGCTTAATTCGGGATGGGATACGCAGTATTTT; CDR3 protein: CASSRLNSGWDTQYF